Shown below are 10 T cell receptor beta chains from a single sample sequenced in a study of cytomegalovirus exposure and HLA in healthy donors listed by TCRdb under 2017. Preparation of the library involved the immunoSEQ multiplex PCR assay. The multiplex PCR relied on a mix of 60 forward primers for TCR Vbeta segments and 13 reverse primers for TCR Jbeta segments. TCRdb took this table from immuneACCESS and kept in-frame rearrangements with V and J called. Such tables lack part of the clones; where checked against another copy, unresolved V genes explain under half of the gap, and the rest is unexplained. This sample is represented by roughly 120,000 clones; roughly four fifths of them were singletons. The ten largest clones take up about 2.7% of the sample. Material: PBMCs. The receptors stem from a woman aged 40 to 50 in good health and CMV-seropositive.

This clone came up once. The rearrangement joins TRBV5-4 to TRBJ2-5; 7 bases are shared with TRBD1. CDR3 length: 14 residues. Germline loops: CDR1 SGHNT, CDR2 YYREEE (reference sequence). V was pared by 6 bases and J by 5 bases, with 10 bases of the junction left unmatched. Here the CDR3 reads CASTLQGPGETQYF. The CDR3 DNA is TGTGCCAGCACCTTACAGGGGCCGGGGGAGACCCAGTACTTC. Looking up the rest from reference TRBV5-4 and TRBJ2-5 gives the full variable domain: ETGVTQSPTHLIKTRGQQVTLRCSSQSGHNTVSWYQQALGQGPQFIFQYYREEENGRGNFPPRFSGLQFPNYSSELNVNALELDDSALYLCASTLQGPGETQYFGPGTRLLVL.

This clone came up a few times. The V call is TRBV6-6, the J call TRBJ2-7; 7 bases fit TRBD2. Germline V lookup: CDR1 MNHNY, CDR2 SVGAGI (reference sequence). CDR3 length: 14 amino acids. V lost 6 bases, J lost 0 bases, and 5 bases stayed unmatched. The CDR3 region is CASRDGGSSYEQYF. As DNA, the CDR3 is TGTGCCAGCAGAGACGGGGGGTCCTCCTACGAGCAGTACTTC.

The CDR3 region is CASSPGDSPLHF. CDR3 in DNA: TGCGCCAGCAGCCCAGGGGATTCACCCCTCCACTTT. The J gene is TRBJ1-6, the V gene TRBV4-3; a possible D gene is TRBD1 (6 bases). This CDR3 comprises 12 residues. The V gene lost 4 bases and the J gene lost 8 bases, with 6 bases spanning the gap. Per the germline V gene, CDR1 is LGHNA and CDR2 is YSLEER.

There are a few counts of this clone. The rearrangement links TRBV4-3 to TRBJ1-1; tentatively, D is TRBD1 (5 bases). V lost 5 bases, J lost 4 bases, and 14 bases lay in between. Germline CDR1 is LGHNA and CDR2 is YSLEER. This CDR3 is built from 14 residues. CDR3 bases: TGCGCCAGCAGCGGAGGGCAGGGAGGCACTGAAGCTTTCTTT. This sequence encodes CASSGGQGGTEAFF.

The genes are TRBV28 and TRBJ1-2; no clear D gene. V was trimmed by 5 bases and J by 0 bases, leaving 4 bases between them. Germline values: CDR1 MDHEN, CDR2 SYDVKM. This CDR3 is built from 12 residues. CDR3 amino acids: CASSTTNYGYTF. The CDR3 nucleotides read TGTGCCAGCAGTACTACTAACTATGGCTACACCTTC.

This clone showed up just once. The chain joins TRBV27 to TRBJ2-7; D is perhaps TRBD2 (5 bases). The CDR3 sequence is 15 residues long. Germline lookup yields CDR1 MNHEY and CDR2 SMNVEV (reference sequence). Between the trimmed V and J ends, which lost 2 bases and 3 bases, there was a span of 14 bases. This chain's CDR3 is CASSLRGFALYEQYF. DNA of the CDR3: TGTGCCAGCAGTTTACGGGGTTTCGCCCTCTACGAGCAGTACTTC.

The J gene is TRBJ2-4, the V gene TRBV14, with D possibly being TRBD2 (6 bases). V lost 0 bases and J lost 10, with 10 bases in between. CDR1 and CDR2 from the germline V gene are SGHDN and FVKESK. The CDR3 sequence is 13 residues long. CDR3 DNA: TGTGCCAGCAGCCAAGAGTGGGCGGGGATTCAGTACTTC. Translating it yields CASSQEWAGIQYF.

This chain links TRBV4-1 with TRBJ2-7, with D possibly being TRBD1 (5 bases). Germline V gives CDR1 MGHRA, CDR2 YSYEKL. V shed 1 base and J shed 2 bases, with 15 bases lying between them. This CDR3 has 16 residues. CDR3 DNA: TGCGCCAGCAGCCAAGGAGTCGGGCCAGGGACCTACGAGCAGTACTTC. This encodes CASSQGVGPGTYEQYF.

This chain's CDR3 is CASSGTSGTHYNEQFF. DNA for the CDR3: TGTGCCAGCAGCGGGACTAGCGGGACCCACTACAATGAGCAGTTCTTC. This chain links TRBV9 with TRBJ2-1; TRBD2 matches 12 bases. J lost 3 bases, V lost 3 bases, and 4 bases had no gene match. CDR1 SGDLS and CDR2 YYNGEE come from the germline V gene. The CDR3 is 16 amino acids.

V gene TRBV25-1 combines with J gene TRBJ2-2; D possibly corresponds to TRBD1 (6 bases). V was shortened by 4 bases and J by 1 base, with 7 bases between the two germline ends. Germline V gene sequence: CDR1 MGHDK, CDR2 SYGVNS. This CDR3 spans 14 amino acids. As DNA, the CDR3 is TGTGCCAGCAGTGGGACAGAGAACACCGGGGAGCTGTTTTTT. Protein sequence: CASSGTENTGELFF. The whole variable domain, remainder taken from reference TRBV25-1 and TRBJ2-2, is EADIYQTPRYLVIGTGKKITLECSQTMGHDKMYWYQQDPGMELHLIHYSYGVNSTEKGDLSSESTVSRIRTEHFPLTLESARPSHTSQYLCASSGTENTGELFFGEGSRLTVL.